One and the same sample provided the 10 T cell receptor beta chains below, sequenced in a study of cytomegalovirus exposure and HLA in healthy donors. Profiling relied on immunoSEQ multiplex PCR, and the TCRdb table lists in-frame clones only, not all of them. Of about 240,000 clones detected, around 88% appear once; the ten largest clones hold 1% to 1.5%. The sequenced sample consisted of PBMCs. The receptors shown here come from a woman aged 25-40 years in good health and CMV-seropositive.

This clone was observed a single time. The chain links TRBV28 to TRBJ2-7; 7 bases agree with TRBD2. CDR1 is MDHEN and CDR2 is SYDVKM in the germline V gene. The ends lost 5 bases at V and 0 bases at J; junction bases unmatched: 4. The CDR3 contains 14 residues. CDR3 in amino acids: CASSPSGPSYEQYF. The CDR3 coding sequence is TGTGCCAGCAGTCCTAGCGGACCCTCCTACGAGCAGTACTTC.

The genes are TRBV7-9 and TRBJ1-2; no clear D gene. The CDR3 has 14 amino acids. Germline assignment: CDR1 SEHNR and CDR2 FQNEAQ (reference sequence). V lost 2 bases, J lost 2 bases, and 9 bases lay in between. This chain's CDR3 is CASSLIGENYGYTF. In DNA form, the CDR3 reads TGTGCCAGCAGCTTAATCGGGGAAAACTATGGCTACACCTTC. The full variable domain, with the rest looked up from reference TRBV7-9 and TRBJ1-2, is DTGVSQNPRHKITKRGQNVTFRCDPISEHNRLYWYRQTLGQGPEFLTYFQNEAQLEKSRLLSDRFSAERPKGSFSTLEIQRTEQGDSAMYLCASSLIGENYGYTFGSGTRLTVV.

The rearrangement uses TRBV7-6 and TRBJ2-7, with 10 bases identical to TRBD2. V trimming: 2 bases; J trimming: 5 bases; junction bases outside the gene matches: 12. CDR1 and CDR2 (germline): SGHVS, FNYEAQ. The CDR3 runs 17 residues. CDR3 bases: TGTGCCAGCAGCTTATTCCTAGCGGGGGAACCCAACCACGAGCAGTACTTC. Protein sequence: CASSLFLAGEPNHEQYF.

This sequence joins TRBV28 and TRBJ2-5; D remains unclear. The CDR3 is made up of 13 amino acids. The V gene lost 3 bases and the J gene lost 5 bases, with 10 bases spanning the gap. Germline V gene lookup returns CDR1 MDHEN and CDR2 SYDVKM. CDR3 sequence (DNA): TGTGCCAGCAGTTTGGCCCCCTCCGAGACCCAGTACTTC. It yields the protein CASSLAPSETQYF.

Only one count was recorded for this clone. The rearrangement joins TRBV6-5 to TRBJ2-7; D is possibly TRBD1 (6 bases). Looked up from germline, CDR1 is MNHEY and CDR2 is SVGAGI. The CDR3 has 15 amino acids. With 3 bases removed from V and 2 bases from J, the gap between germline ends came to 14 bases. The CDR3 region is CASSYGGVNPYEQYF. CDR3 DNA: TGTGCCAGCAGTTATGGGGGCGTGAACCCCTACGAGCAGTACTTC.

V usage is TRBV6-5 and J usage is TRBJ1-2; the match to TRBD1 covers 9 bases. Germline CDR1 MNHEY, CDR2 SVGAGI. J lost 4 bases, V lost 5 bases, and 8 bases had no gene match. CDR3 length equals 15 residues. CDR3 DNA sequence: TGTGCCAGCAGTACCACAGGGGGCGCGTTCTATGGCTACACCTTC. Residues: CASSTTGGAFYGYTF.

CDR3 loop: CASSHEGRTEAFF. CDR3 coding DNA: TGTGCCAGCAGTCACGAGGGCCGCACTGAAGCTTTCTTT. The chain uses TRBV6-6 and TRBJ1-1; no clear D gene. The ends were cut back, 5 bases at V and 4 bases at J, with 11 bases in the middle. Germline CDR1 and CDR2: MNHNY and SVGAGI (reference sequence). The CDR3 contains 13 residues.

This clone has a handful of counts. Distinct nucleotide sequences in the sample also encode this CDR3. The CDR3 loop is CASSLVGTYEQYF. The DNA of the CDR3 is TGCGCCAGCAGCTTGGTTGGCACCTACGAGCAGTACTTC. V gene TRBV5-1 combines with J gene TRBJ2-7; D not certain. The CDR3 has 13 residues. Per the germline V gene, CDR1 is SGHRS and CDR2 is YFSETQ. V gave up 0 bases and J gave up 2 bases, with 6 bases separating them.

The chain joins TRBV6-4 to TRBJ2-5, with D unresolved. The germline V and J ends were trimmed by 2 bases and 1 base, with 8 bases remaining between them. CDR1 and CDR2 from the germline V gene are MRHNA and SNTAGT. The CDR3 totals 14 residues. CDR3 nucleotide sequence: TGTGCCAGCAGTGACGATTCAGGCCAAGAGACCCAGTACTTC. It specifies CASSDDSGQETQYF.

This sequence joins TRBV27 and TRBJ2-7, with TRBD1 matching over 7 bases. V lost 4 bases to trimming and J lost 6 bases; unmatched junction nucleotides: 9. Germline loops: CDR1 MNHEY, CDR2 SMNVEV (reference sequence). The CDR3 totals 14 residues. The CDR3 loop reads CASSYATGIIEQYF. In DNA, the CDR3 is TGTGCCAGCAGTTACGCGACAGGGATTATCGAGCAGTACTTC.